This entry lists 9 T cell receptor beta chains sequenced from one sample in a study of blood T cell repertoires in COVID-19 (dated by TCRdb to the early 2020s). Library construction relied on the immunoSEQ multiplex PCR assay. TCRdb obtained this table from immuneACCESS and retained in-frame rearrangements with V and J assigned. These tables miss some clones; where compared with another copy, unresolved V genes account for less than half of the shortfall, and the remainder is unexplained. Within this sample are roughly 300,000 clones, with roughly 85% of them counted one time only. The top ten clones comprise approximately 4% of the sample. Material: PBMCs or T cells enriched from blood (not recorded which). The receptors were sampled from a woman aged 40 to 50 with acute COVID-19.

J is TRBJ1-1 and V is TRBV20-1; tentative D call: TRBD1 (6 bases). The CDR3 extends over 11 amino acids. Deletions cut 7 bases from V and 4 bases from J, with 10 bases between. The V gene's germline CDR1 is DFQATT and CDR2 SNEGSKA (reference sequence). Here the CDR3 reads CSVQGSTEAFF. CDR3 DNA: TGCAGTGTTCAGGGGTCCACTGAAGCTTTCTTT.

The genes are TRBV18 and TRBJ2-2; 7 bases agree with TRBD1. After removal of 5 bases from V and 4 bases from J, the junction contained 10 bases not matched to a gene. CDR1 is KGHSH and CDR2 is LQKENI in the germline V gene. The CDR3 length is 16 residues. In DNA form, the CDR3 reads TGTGCCAGCTCAGAAAGGACGACAGGGTCCACCGGGGAGCTGTTTTTT. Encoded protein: CASSERTTGSTGELFF.

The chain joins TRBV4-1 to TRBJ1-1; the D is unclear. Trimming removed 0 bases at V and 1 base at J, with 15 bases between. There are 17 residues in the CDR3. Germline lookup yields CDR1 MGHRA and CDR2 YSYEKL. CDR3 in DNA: TGCGCCAGCAGCCAAGATCCACAGTCCCCGCCGAACACTGAAGCTTTCTTT. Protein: CASSQDPQSPPNTEAFF.

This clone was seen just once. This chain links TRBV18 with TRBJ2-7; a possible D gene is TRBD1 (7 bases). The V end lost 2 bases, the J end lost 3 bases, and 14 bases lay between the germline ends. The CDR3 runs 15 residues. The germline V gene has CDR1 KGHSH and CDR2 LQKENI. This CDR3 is CASSPTYQGGYEQYF. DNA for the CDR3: TGTGCCAGCTCACCAACCTATCAGGGGGGCTACGAGCAGTACTTC.

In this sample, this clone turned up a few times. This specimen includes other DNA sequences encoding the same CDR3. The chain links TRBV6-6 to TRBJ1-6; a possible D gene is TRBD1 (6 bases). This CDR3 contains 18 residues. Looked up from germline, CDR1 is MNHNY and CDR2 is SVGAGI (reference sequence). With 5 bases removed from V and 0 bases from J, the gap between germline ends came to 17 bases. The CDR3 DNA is TGTGCCAGCAGTCCCCCGGACAGTCCGAGCTCCTATAATTCACCCCTCCACTTT. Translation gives CASSPPDSPSSYNSPLHF.

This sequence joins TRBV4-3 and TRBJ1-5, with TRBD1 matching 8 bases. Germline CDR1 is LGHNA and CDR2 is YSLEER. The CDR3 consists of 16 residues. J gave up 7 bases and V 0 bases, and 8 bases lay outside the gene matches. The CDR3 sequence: CASSQDPGTGGQPQHF. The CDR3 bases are TGCGCCAGCAGCCAAGATCCGGGAACAGGGGGGCAGCCCCAGCATTTT.

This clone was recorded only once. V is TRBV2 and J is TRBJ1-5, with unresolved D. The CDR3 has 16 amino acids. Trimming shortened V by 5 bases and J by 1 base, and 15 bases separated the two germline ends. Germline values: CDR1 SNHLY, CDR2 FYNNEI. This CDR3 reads CASSSLEAVSNQPQHF. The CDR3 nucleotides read TGTGCCAGCAGTTCCCTTGAGGCCGTAAGCAATCAGCCCCAGCATTTT.

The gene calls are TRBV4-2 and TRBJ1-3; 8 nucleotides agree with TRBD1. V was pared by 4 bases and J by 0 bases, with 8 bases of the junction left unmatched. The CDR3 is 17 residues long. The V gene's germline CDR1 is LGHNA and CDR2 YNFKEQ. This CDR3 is CASSLPQGVFSGNTIYF. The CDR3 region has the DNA TGTGCCAGCAGCCTGCCACAGGGGGTCTTCTCTGGAAACACCATATATTTT.

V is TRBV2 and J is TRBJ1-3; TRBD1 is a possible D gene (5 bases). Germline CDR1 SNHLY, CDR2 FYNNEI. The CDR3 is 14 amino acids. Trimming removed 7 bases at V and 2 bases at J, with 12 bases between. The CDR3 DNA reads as TGTGCCAGCAAGAAAGGGGTTCCTGGAAACACCATATATTTT. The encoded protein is CASKKGVPGNTIYF.